The 31 T cell receptor beta chains in this list originate from one sample, sequenced in a study of blood T cell repertoires in COVID-19. Clones were read by immunoSEQ multiplex PCR, and TCRdb kept only the in-frame ones, dropping some. The table includes 65,000 to 75,000 clones, roughly 87% detected once. Material for sequencing was peripheral blood. Receptor source: a woman aged 45-59 years with active COVID-19.

The chain joins TRBV19 to TRBJ1-6; 10 bases are a match to TRBD1. The CDR3 totals 14 residues. The V gene end was trimmed by 6 bases and the J gene end by 10 bases; junction bases not matched to a gene: 6. Germline V gene lookup returns CDR1 LNHDA and CDR2 SQIVND (reference sequence). The CDR3 DNA reads as TGTGCCAGTAGGAAAGGGACAGGGGAATCACCCCTCCACTTT. It codes for CASRKGTGESPLHF.

The chain is built from TRBV6-4 and TRBJ2-1; TRBD2 matches at 11 bases. CDR1 and CDR2 (germline): MRHNA, SNTAGT. Trimming took 3 bases from V and 8 from J; bases not matched to a gene: 3. The CDR3 covers 14 residues. Here the CDR3 reads CASSETSGSDEQFF. As DNA, the CDR3 is TGTGCCAGCAGTGAAACTAGCGGGAGTGATGAGCAGTTCTTC.

The chain has TRBV30 and TRBJ1-5, with a weak D call TRBD1 (6 bases). The V end lost 0 bases, the J end lost 0 bases, and 12 bases lay between the germline ends. Germline V gene sequence: CDR1 GTSNPN, CDR2 SVGIG (reference sequence). The CDR3 consists of 16 residues. CDR3 residues: CAWSVGRGYSNQPQHF. The CDR3 nucleotides read TGTGCCTGGAGTGTAGGGAGGGGGTATAGCAATCAGCCCCAGCATTTT.

The chain uses TRBV7-8 and TRBJ1-1; 8 nucleotides match TRBD1. The CDR3 runs to 17 residues. Germline V CDR1 and CDR2: SGHVS, FQNEAQ. Unmatched junction bases numbered 12, after V lost 5 bases and J lost 1 base. The CDR3 is CASSTHRIGTGNTEAFF. The CDR3 region has the DNA TGTGCCAGCAGCACTCATAGGATTGGGACAGGGAACACTGAAGCTTTCTTT. Using reference TRBV7-8 and TRBJ1-1 for the parts outside the CDR3, the full variable domain is GAGVSQSPRYKVAKRGQDVALRCDPISGHVSLFWYQQALGQGPEFLTYFQNEAQLDKSGLPSDRFFAERPEGSVSTLKIQRTQQEDSAVYLCASSTHRIGTGNTEAFFGQGTRLTVV.

This chain links TRBV18 with TRBJ2-6, with D perhaps matching TRBD2 (6 bases). The germline V gene encodes CDR1 KGHSH and CDR2 LQKENI. The length of the CDR3 is 16 residues. V was trimmed by 1 base and J by 12 bases, leaving 19 bases between them. This CDR3 is CASSPRLERVPIVLTF. As DNA, the CDR3 is TGTGCCAGCTCACCACGGTTAGAGCGGGTGCCCATCGTCCTGACTTTC.

The CDR3 loop reads CASSVPDQPQHF. As DNA, the CDR3 is TGTGCCAGCAGCGTACCGGATCAGCCCCAGCATTTT. The chain joins TRBV9 to TRBJ1-5, with D unresolved. Trimming left V 1 base short and J 5 bases short, with 4 bases between. Germline V CDR1 and CDR2: SGDLS, YYNGEE. The CDR3 contains 12 residues.

The chain is built from TRBV19 and TRBJ2-3; TRBD2 matches at 7 bases. CDR1 is LNHDA, CDR2 SQIVND, per germline (reference sequence). CDR3 size: 13 residues. Losses at the gene ends were 7 bases for V and 6 bases for J; bases not matched to a gene: 7. The CDR3, as DNA: TGTGCCAGTACGAGGGAGGGCGCGGATACGCAGTATTTT. Translated: CASTREGADTQYF.

The chain employs TRBV7-3 and TRBJ2-3; TRBD2 agrees at 9 bases. Germline values: CDR1 SGHTA, CDR2 FQGTGA. The CDR3 length is 16 residues. V was clipped by 1 base and J by 3 bases; unmatched bases: 5. The CDR3 spells CASSLNPSGITDTQYF. The CDR3 DNA reads as TGTGCCAGCAGCTTAAACCCTAGCGGGATAACAGATACGCAGTATTTT. Full variable domain (outside the CDR3, taken from reference TRBV7-3 and TRBJ2-3): GAGVSQTPSNKVTEKGKYVELRCDPISGHTALYWYRQSLGQGPEFLIYFQGTGAADDSGLPNDRFFAVRPEGSVSTLKIQRTERGDSAVYLCASSLNPSGITDTQYFGPGTRLTVL.

This chain uses TRBV27 with TRBJ1-5; D might be TRBD1 (5 bases). The CDR3 sequence is 15 residues long. CDR1 and CDR2 from the germline V gene are MNHEY and SMNVEV (reference sequence). The ends were cut back, 8 bases at V and 0 bases at J, with 14 bases in the middle. This CDR3 is CASQTQGYSNQPQHF. CDR3 coding DNA: TGTGCCAGCCAAACCCAGGGTTATAGCAATCAGCCCCAGCATTTT.

This clone was seen a single time. The chain recombines TRBV19 with TRBJ2-7; possibly TRBD2 for D (6 bases). Trimming cost V 5 bases and J 5 bases, with 16 bases left between them. This CDR3 spans 14 amino acids. Germline-derived CDR1 and CDR2 are LNHDA and SQIVND (reference sequence). The CDR3 loop reads CASSPYGTSNEQYF. As DNA, the CDR3 is TGTGCCAGTAGTCCGTATGGTACTAGCAACGAGCAGTACTTC.

The chain has TRBV14 and TRBJ2-7; 7 bases fit TRBD1. The junction had 9 bases not matched to a gene; V was cut back by 4 bases and J by 3 bases. Looked up from germline, CDR1 is SGHDN and CDR2 is FVKESK. The CDR3 has 15 amino acids. CDR3 sequence reads: CASSLARQGRYEQYF. The CDR3 DNA sequence: TGTGCCAGCAGCCTAGCCCGACAGGGCCGCTACGAGCAGTACTTC.

This chain connects TRBV7-9 to TRBJ1-1, with D perhaps matching TRBD1 (6 bases). Per the germline V gene, CDR1 is SEHNR and CDR2 is FQNEAQ (reference sequence). Deletions cut 3 bases from V and 4 bases from J, with 12 bases between. The CDR3 spans 14 residues. The CDR3 region is CASSLGPQGTEAFF. The CDR3 DNA reads as TGTGCCAGCAGCTTGGGGCCACAGGGCACTGAAGCTTTCTTT.

The CDR3 DNA follows: TGTGCCAGCAGCTTAACCGGGAGCCCCTACAATGAGCAGTTCTTC. Its protein product is CASSLTGSPYNEQFF. The gene calls are TRBV11-2 and TRBJ2-1, with TRBD2 as a possible D gene (6 bases). Germline assignment: CDR1 SGHAT and CDR2 FQNNGV. CDR3 length: 15 residues. V was pared by 2 bases and J by 2 bases, with 10 bases between.

V gene TRBV27 combines with J gene TRBJ2-5; TRBD2 is a possible D gene (7 bases). Trimming left V 11 bases short and J 5 bases short, with 15 bases between. This CDR3 is 12 amino acids long. Germline-derived CDR1 and CDR2 are MNHEY and SMNVEV (reference sequence). The chain's CDR3 is CAAGAGVETQYF. The CDR3 bases are TGTGCCGCGGGGGCAGGGGTGGAGACCCAGTACTTC.

This clone was found once. This CDR3 reads CASTPVNTGELFF. The CDR3, as DNA: TGTGCCAGCACTCCAGTTAACACCGGGGAGCTGTTTTTT. The chain carries TRBV28 and TRBJ2-2; D remains ambiguous. Trimming took 7 bases from V and 2 from J, leaving 8 bases between them. Germline V gives CDR1 MDHEN, CDR2 SYDVKM. The CDR3 length is 13 residues.

V is TRBV9 and J is TRBJ2-2; 14 nucleotides align to TRBD2. Trimming removed 3 bases from V and 5 bases from J; junction bases left unmatched: 6. Germline CDR1 is SGDLS and CDR2 is YYNGEE. The CDR3 spans 17 residues. CDR3 bases: TGTGCCAGCAGCGCGATGACTAGCGGGAGGGGAACCGGGGAGCTGTTTTTT. Translated, it gives CASSAMTSGRGTGELFF. Full variable domain (missing parts from reference TRBV9 and TRBJ2-2): DSGVTQTPKHLITATGQRVTLRCSPRSGDLSVYWYQQSLDQGLQFLIQYYNGEERAKGNILERFSAQQFPDLHSELNLSSLELGDSALYFCASSAMTSGRGTGELFFGEGSRLTVL.

The chain links TRBV5-5 to TRBJ2-3; 9 nucleotides agree with TRBD1. The V segment lost 4 bases and the J segment 5 bases; nucleotides outside the gene matches: 5. The germline gives CDR1 SGHKS, CDR2 YYEKEE (reference sequence). The CDR3 spans 14 residues. The CDR3 bases are TGTGCCAGCAGCCTACAGGGGGCTGAAGATACGCAGTATTTT. This gives the protein CASSLQGAEDTQYF.

The chain uses TRBV7-8 and TRBJ2-7, with TRBD1 identical over 7 bases. With V trimmed by 5 bases and J by 3 bases, 7 bases remained unmatched. The length of the CDR3 is 14 residues. Per germline, CDR1 SGHVS and CDR2 FQNEAQ. CDR3 nucleotide sequence: TGTGCCAGCAGCCCCCGAGACAGGGTCTACGAGCAGTACTTC. Translating gives CASSPRDRVYEQYF.

The chain recombines TRBV5-1 with TRBJ1-1; 9 nucleotides line up with TRBD1. Unmatched junction bases numbered 4, after V lost 4 bases and J lost 3 bases. Germline V gene sequence: CDR1 SGHRS, CDR2 YFSETQ. This CDR3 comprises 14 residues. The CDR3 reads CASSTGDRDTEAFF. CDR3 nucleotide sequence: TGCGCCAGCAGCACCGGGGACAGGGACACTGAAGCTTTCTTT.

This chain links TRBV30 with TRBJ1-3; D remains unclear. CDR1 is GTSNPN and CDR2 is SVGIG in the germline V gene (reference sequence). Trimming pared 1 base from V and 1 base from J, leaving 8 bases between. The CDR3 is 14 residues long. CDR3 sequence reads: CAWSDRGSGNTIYF. CDR3 in DNA: TGTGCCTGGAGTGACCGGGGTTCTGGAAACACCATATATTTT. Full variable domain (remainder filled in from reference TRBV30 and TRBJ1-3): SQTIHQWPATLVQPVGSPLSLECTVEGTSNPNLYWYRQAAGRGLQLLFYSVGIGQISSEVPQNLSASRPQDRQFILSSKKLLLSDSGFYLCAWSDRGSGNTIYFGEGSWLTVV.

This chain links TRBV6-2 or TRBV6-3 with TRBJ1-3, with D maybe TRBD1 (6 bases). The CDR3 sequence is 14 residues long. Germline values: CDR1 MNHEY, CDR2 SVGEGT. Trimming left V 5 bases short and J 3 bases short, with 11 bases between. The CDR3: CASSARGYGNTIYF. CDR3 bases: TGTGCCAGCAGTGCTAGGGGGTATGGAAACACCATATATTTT.

The V call is TRBV5-5, the J call TRBJ2-3, with D possibly matching TRBD2 (5 bases). Trimming left V 1 base short and J 2 bases short, with 14 bases between. The CDR3 spans 16 residues. CDR1 is SGHKS and CDR2 is YYEKEE in the germline V gene (reference sequence). The CDR3 here is CASSLSGFRDTDTQYF. For the CDR3, the DNA is TGTGCCAGCAGCTTGTCGGGGTTCCGGGACACAGATACGCAGTATTTT.

This chain connects TRBV5-1 to TRBJ1-4; possible D gene TRBD1, 6 bases. Per the germline V gene, CDR1 is SGHRS and CDR2 is YFSETQ. This CDR3 is 14 amino acids long. V shed 1 base and J shed 10 bases, with 14 bases lying between them. The CDR3 here is CASSLMPGDRKLFF. The CDR3 coding sequence is TGCGCCAGCAGCTTGATGCCAGGGGACCGAAAACTGTTTTTT.

The J gene is TRBJ2-7, the V gene TRBV12-3 or TRBV12-4, with 8 bases matching TRBD2. This CDR3 region has 13 residues. V lost 9 bases and J lost 1; bases outside the gene matches: 5. The CDR3 coding sequence is TGTGCCAGTCAGGCTAGCGGGTCCTACGAGCAGTACTTC. Translated, it gives CASQASGSYEQYF.

The rearrangement links TRBV19 to TRBJ2-7, with 8 bases identical to TRBD1. Per the germline V gene, CDR1 is LNHDA and CDR2 is SQIVND (reference sequence). There are 15 residues in the CDR3. The ends lost 3 bases at V and 1 base at J; junction bases unmatched: 5. The CDR3 coding sequence is TGTGCCAGTAGTATCCGACAGGGGTGGTCCTACGAGCAGTACTTC. This codes for CASSIRQGWSYEQYF.

The chain has TRBV27 and TRBJ1-5; D unresolved. This CDR3 spans 15 amino acids. Germline loops: CDR1 MNHEY, CDR2 SMNVEV (reference sequence). The V and J ends lost 5 bases and 2 bases respectively, with 13 bases between them. The CDR3 reads CASSPLGVGNQPQHF. In nucleotides, the CDR3 is TGTGCCAGCAGTCCCCTCGGGGTCGGCAATCAGCCCCAGCATTTT.

The chain combines TRBV5-1 with TRBJ2-5; 8 nucleotides match TRBD1. V gave up 0 bases and J gave up 4 bases; unmatched junction bases: 5. In germline, CDR1 is SGHRS, CDR2 YFSETQ. This CDR3 is 15 amino acids long. CDR3 coding DNA: TGCGCCAGCAGCTTGGGGACAGGGTATGGAGAGACCCAGTACTTC. Translation gives CASSLGTGYGETQYF. Full variable domain (remainder filled in from reference TRBV5-1 and TRBJ2-5): KAGVTQTPRYLIKTRGQQVTLSCSPISGHRSVSWYQQTPGQGLQFLFEYFSETQRNKGNFPGRFSGRQFSNSRSEMNVSTLELGDSALYLCASSLGTGYGETQYFGPGTRLLVL.

This clone was observed a handful of times. The gene calls are TRBV7-3 and TRBJ2-1, with 12 bases fitting TRBD1. Germline CDR1 reads SGHTA; CDR2 reads FQGTGA. V was pared by 5 bases and J by 8 bases, with 4 bases of the junction left unmatched. The CDR3 is 14 residues long. CDR3: CASSPGTGGHEQFF. CDR3 bases: TGTGCCAGCAGCCCCGGGACAGGGGGCCATGAGCAGTTCTTC.

The chain recombines TRBV18 with TRBJ1-1; 9 nucleotides align to TRBD1. The V gene's germline CDR1 is KGHSH and CDR2 LQKENI. Germline trimming cut 3 bases from V and 6 bases from J; bases unmatched to any gene: 8. The CDR3 runs to 15 residues. In nucleotides, the CDR3 is TGTGCCAGCTCACCCGAAGACAGGGGGTGGGCTGAAGCTTTCTTT. Translation: CASSPEDRGWAEAFF.

The genes are TRBV15 and TRBJ2-5; D not resolved. Germline assignment: CDR1 LNHNV and CDR2 YYDKDF (reference sequence). The germline V and J ends were trimmed by 0 bases and 3 bases, with 5 bases remaining between them. The CDR3 contains 13 residues. The CDR3 reads CATSRDYEETQYF. The CDR3 region has the DNA TGTGCCACCAGCAGAGATTATGAAGAGACCCAGTACTTC.

V is TRBV5-6 and J is TRBJ1-5; 8 positions match TRBD1. V gave up 0 bases and J gave up 6 bases; unmatched junction bases: 5. Looked up from germline, CDR1 is SGHDT and CDR2 is YYEEEE. The CDR3 sequence is 15 residues long. The chain's CDR3 is CASSLGTGSTQPQHF. In DNA, the CDR3 is TGTGCCAGCAGCTTGGGGACAGGGAGTACTCAGCCCCAGCATTTT.